Each of the 12 T cell receptor beta chains below was sequenced from the same sample in a study of graft-versus-host responses after intestinal transplantation (dated by TCRdb to about 2021). Their antigen targets remain unknown. The sample's time point, from its label and the paper: cells obtained before transplantation from donor or recipient. Libraries were constructed by the immunoSEQ multiplex PCR assay. TCRdb provides this immuneACCESS table in a form limited to in-frame rearrangements. Some clones are lacking; in checked studies, under half of them reflect an unresolved V gene, and why the rest are absent is not known. For this sample there are 70,000 to 95,000 clones; roughly 93% appear just once. The ten largest clones add up to around 1.1% of the sample. Material: unstimulated CD8+ T cells sorted from spleen or lymph node cells, obtained before transplant. The receptors derive from a human donor who was the organ donor for an intestinal transplant.

The chain is built from TRBV4-3 and TRBJ2-7; D not certain. The germline V and J ends were trimmed by 1 base and 6 bases, with 13 bases remaining between them. Germline CDR1 LGHNA, CDR2 YSLEER. This CDR3 has 14 residues. The CDR3 loop is CASSQGYEVGEQYF. The CDR3 DNA follows: TGCGCCAGCAGCCAAGGGTATGAGGTTGGCGAGCAGTACTTC.

The chain links TRBV30 to TRBJ2-7; possibly TRBD2 for D (5 bases). The V end was cut by 0 bases, the J end by 6 bases, with 6 bases between. The CDR3 totals 11 residues. CDR1 is GTSNPN, CDR2 SVGIG, per germline (reference sequence). CDR3 sequence reads: CAWSVLGEQYF. In DNA form, the CDR3 reads TGTGCCTGGAGTGTACTAGGCGAGCAGTACTTC.

This chain links TRBV7-2 with TRBJ2-5; 7 bases line up with TRBD2. CDR3 length: 14 amino acids. V was clipped by 3 bases and J by 4 bases; unmatched bases: 5. The germline V gene encodes CDR1 SGHTA and CDR2 FQGNSA. The CDR3 sequence is CASSFRTSLETQYF. The CDR3 region has the DNA TGTGCCAGCAGCTTTCGGACTAGTTTAGAGACCCAGTACTTC.

This chain joins TRBV5-4 and TRBJ2-5, with a tentative D call TRBD2 (5 bases). The length of the CDR3 is 14 residues. The V end was cut by 0 bases, the J end by 3 bases, with 9 bases between. Germline values: CDR1 SGHNT, CDR2 YYREEE (reference sequence). The CDR3 coding sequence is TGTGCCAGCAGCTTGGGATGGCGGGAAGAGACCCAGTACTTC. Protein: CASSLGWREETQYF.

The rearrangement joins TRBV18 to TRBJ2-7, with 8 bases fitting TRBD1. The germline gives CDR1 KGHSH, CDR2 LQKENI. J lost 5 bases, V lost 3 bases, and 12 bases had no gene match. The CDR3 extends over 16 amino acids. The chain's CDR3 is CASSPQAATGDHEQYF. The CDR3 DNA follows: TGTGCCAGCTCACCCCAGGCCGCGACAGGGGATCACGAGCAGTACTTC.

The V call is TRBV6-5, the J call TRBJ1-4; no definite D call. The length of the CDR3 is 15 residues. V was trimmed by 5 bases and J by 3 bases, leaving 13 bases between them. Germline loops: CDR1 MNHEY, CDR2 SVGAGI. The CDR3 protein is CASSPSVGANEKLFF. The DNA of the CDR3 is TGTGCCAGCAGTCCATCGGTCGGGGCTAATGAAAAACTGTTTTTT.

The CDR3 reads CASISQAPFGYTF. The DNA for the CDR3 is TGTGCCAGCATCTCACAGGCACCCTTCGGCTACACCTTC. This chain joins TRBV9 and TRBJ1-2; D is perhaps TRBD1 (5 bases). V lost 6 bases, J lost 8 bases, and 17 bases lay in between. Germline CDR1 SGDLS, CDR2 YYNGEE. The CDR3 is made up of 13 amino acids.

J is TRBJ1-3 and V is TRBV6-4, with no clear D. From germline, CDR1 is MRHNA and CDR2 SNTAGT. This CDR3 is built from 16 residues. The V end lost 2 bases, the J end lost 2 bases, and 13 bases lay between the germline ends. CDR3 coding DNA: TGTGCCAGCAGTGACCCACAGTCCCCCCCTGGAAACACCATATATTTT. Amino acid sequence: CASSDPQSPPGNTIYF.

V gene TRBV28 combines with J gene TRBJ1-5; TRBD1 matches 10 bases. Germline trimming cut 2 bases from V and 4 bases from J; bases unmatched to any gene: 2. Germline CDR1 reads MDHEN; CDR2 reads SYDVKM. The CDR3 is 15 residues long. The DNA of the CDR3 is TGTGCCAGCAGTTTAACGGGACAGGGGAATCAGCCCCAGCATTTT. Protein: CASSLTGQGNQPQHF.

The V and J genes are TRBV7-9 and TRBJ2-3; possible D gene TRBD2, 5 bases. The length of the CDR3 is 13 residues. Trimming left V 6 bases short and J 8 bases short, with 15 bases between. Germline lookup yields CDR1 SEHNR and CDR2 FQNEAQ (reference sequence). The CDR3 DNA follows: TGTGCCAGCAGTAGAACTAGAGTCGGTACGCAGTATTTT. Amino acids: CASSRTRVGTQYF.

The chain combines TRBV5-6 with TRBJ1-6, with D tentatively TRBD1 (6 bases). V lost 4 bases and J lost 16, with 15 bases in between. Germline V lookup: CDR1 SGHDT, CDR2 YYEEEE. This CDR3 spans 12 amino acids. The CDR3 loop reads CASSVTGTRLHF. CDR3 nucleotide sequence: TGTGCCAGCAGCGTCACCGGGACAAGGCTCCACTTT.

The CDR3 is CASSLLAGAQFF. In DNA form, the CDR3 reads TGTGCCAGCAGCTTGCTTGCGGGAGCGCAGTTCTTC. V gene TRBV5-8 combines with J gene TRBJ2-1, with 7 bases identical to TRBD2. Looked up from germline, CDR1 is SGHTS and CDR2 is YDEGEE. The CDR3 consists of 12 residues. The ends lost 1 base at V and 12 bases at J; junction bases unmatched: 4.